Below, one TCR beta chain is given with its context. This sample stems from a study of T cell responses to AZD1222 COVID-19 vaccine. The V gene end was trimmed by 0 bases and the J gene end by 4 bases; junction bases not matched to a gene: 16. Germline loops: CDR1 LGHNA, CDR2 YNFKEQ. The CDR3 contains 21 residues. Some clones are missing from TCRdb's copy, which holds only in-frame ones; the method was immunoSEQ multiplex PCR. The sample consists of about 100,000 clones, approximately 90% of them appearing once. Here the sequenced sample was peripheral blood, taken on day 0 of AZD1222 vaccination. The chain employs TRBV4-2 and TRBJ2-1; 12 bases fit TRBD2. This receptor was taken from an adult in good health. The DNA for the CDR3 is TGTGCCAGCAGCCAAGAGGGCCCCTGGTCTAGCGGGAGGGTAGGGTACAATGAGCAGTTCTTC. Residues: CASSQEGPWSSGRVGYNEQFF.